Each of the 8 T cell receptor beta chains below was sequenced from the same sample in a study of OX40 agonist ivuxolimab in advanced cancers. Some clones are missing from TCRdb's copy, which holds only in-frame ones; the method was immunoSEQ multiplex PCR. The profile covers approximately 84,000 clones, with approximately 94% appearing a single time and over 2.5% taken by the ten largest. The material sequenced was CD4+ or CD8+ T cells sorted from blood, taken in a trial of the OX40 agonist ivuxolimab. Receptors were obtained from an adult with an advanced solid tumor such as melanoma, head and neck, liver or kidney cancer.

The chain combines TRBV9 with TRBJ2-5, with TRBD2 matching over 12 bases. V gave up 3 bases and J gave up 5 bases; unmatched junction bases: 8. Germline CDR1 SGDLS, CDR2 YYNGEE. The CDR3 extends over 16 amino acids. CDR3 bases: TGTGCCAGCAGCGAATCTAGCGGGGGGGCAGTGGAGACCCAGTACTTC. It specifies CASSESSGGAVETQYF.

The chain recombines TRBV19 with TRBJ1-5; 7 bases are a match to TRBD1. V dropped 2 bases and J dropped 6; count of bases not matched to a gene: 4. The CDR3 is 14 residues long. Germline V gene sequence: CDR1 LNHDA, CDR2 SQIVND (reference sequence). For the CDR3, the DNA is TGTGCCAGTAGTATAAAGGGGGCTGGTCAGCCCCAGCATTTT. Protein sequence: CASSIKGAGQPQHF. Full variable domain (remainder filled in from reference TRBV19 and TRBJ1-5): DGGITQSPKYLFRKEGQNVTLSCEQNLNHDAMYWYRQDPGQGLRLIYYSQIVNDFQKGDIAEGYSVSREKKESFPLTVTSAQKNPTAFYLCASSIKGAGQPQHFGDGTRLSIL.

This chain joins TRBV27 and TRBJ2-3; the match to TRBD2 covers 13 bases. The germline CDR1 and CDR2 sequences are MNHEY and SMNVEV (reference sequence). The CDR3 consists of 16 residues. With V trimmed by 5 bases and J by 3 bases, 5 bases remained unmatched. CDR3 sequence (DNA): TGTGCCAGCAGTAGGACTAGCGGGAGTTTGACAGATACGCAGTATTTT. Translating gives CASSRTSGSLTDTQYF.

This clone was detected once. V is TRBV13 and J is TRBJ1-3, with D unresolved. The germline V gene encodes CDR1 PRHDT and CDR2 FYEKMQ (reference sequence). With 2 bases removed from V and 0 bases from J, the gap between germline ends came to 8 bases. This CDR3 is 15 amino acids long. CDR3 amino acids: CASSLSPSSGNTIYF. For the CDR3, the DNA is TGTGCCAGCAGCTTAAGTCCGAGCTCTGGAAACACCATATATTTT.

On this clone itself: Other DNA sequences of this sample code for an identical CDR3. The chain joins TRBV4-1 to TRBJ2-2, with D unresolved. The V end was cut by 1 base, the J end by 6 bases, with 3 bases between. The germline V gene has CDR1 MGHRA and CDR2 YSYEKL. This CDR3 contains 12 residues. The CDR3 DNA reads as TGCGCCAGCAGCCAAGGGTCCGGGGAGCTGTTTTTT. Its translation: CASSQGSGELFF.

Here the CDR3 DNA reads TGTGCCAGCAGTGACTCGGGTGGAGTTGAGCAGTTCTTC. Its translation: CASSDSGGVEQFF. The chain carries TRBV6-4 and TRBJ2-1, with D hard to call. Germline values: CDR1 MRHNA, CDR2 SNTAGT. CDR3 length: 13 amino acids. V lost 0 bases and J 9 bases, leaving 9 bases between the germline ends.

The table lists this clone with a count of one. The gene calls are TRBV10-2 and TRBJ2-5; 7 bases are shared with TRBD2. After removal of 4 bases from V and 9 bases from J, the junction contained 11 bases not matched to a gene. The CDR3 sequence is 14 residues long. The germline gives CDR1 WSHSY, CDR2 SAAADI. CDR3 sequence: CASSASGSAGAQYF. The CDR3 coding sequence is TGCGCCAGCAGTGCTAGCGGTTCGGCCGGGGCCCAGTACTTC.

The chain links TRBV6-4 to TRBJ2-5; D is ambiguous. The V end was cut by 2 bases, the J end by 4 bases, with 5 bases between. The CDR3 runs 12 residues. Germline CDR1 and CDR2: MRHNA and SNTAGT. CDR3 coding DNA: TGTGCCAGCAGTGACCCACGAGAGACCCAGTACTTC. This translates into CASSDPRETQYF.